A single sample is the source of the 7 T cell receptor beta chains below, sequenced in a study of T cell responses to AZD1222 COVID-19 vaccine. Repertoires were generated with immunoSEQ multiplex PCR, while TCRdb's copy carries only in-frame clones and drops some. Among around 97,000 clones listed, 88% were seen once. The sequencing used peripheral blood, collected on day 0 of AZD1222 vaccination. The receptors were gathered from an adult in good health.

The chain employs TRBV2 and TRBJ2-3; 9 bases match TRBD2. J was trimmed by 2 bases and V by 4 bases; bases with no gene match: 10. Looked up from germline, CDR1 is SNHLY and CDR2 is FYNNEI. The CDR3 length is 17 residues. The CDR3 DNA is TGTGCCAGCAGTGGGCAGCGGGGGGCAGCAATCACAGATACGCAGTATTTT. It is translated as CASSGQRGAAITDTQYF. The full variable domain, completed using reference TRBV2 and TRBJ2-3, is EPEVTQTPSHQVTQMGQEVILRCVPISNHLYFYWYRQILGQKVEFLVSFYNNEISEKSEIFDDQFSVERPDGSNFTLKIRSTKLEDSAMYFCASSGQRGAAITDTQYFGPGTRLTVL.

This clone was counted a single time. The rearrangement links TRBV7-9 to TRBJ2-1, with 12 bases that match TRBD2. With 1 base clipped from V and 16 bases from J, the junction kept 11 bases outside the gene matches. This CDR3 comprises 15 residues. Germline values: CDR1 SEHNR, CDR2 FQNEAQ (reference sequence). The CDR3: CASSLVSLAGGPSFF. The CDR3, as DNA: TGTGCCAGCAGCTTAGTTAGCCTAGCGGGAGGGCCCAGCTTCTTC.

This clone appeared a single time. This sequence joins TRBV28 and TRBJ1-2, with unresolved D. The germline V and J ends were trimmed by 8 bases and 0 bases, with 16 bases remaining between them. The CDR3 sequence is 15 residues long. Germline V gene lookup returns CDR1 MDHEN and CDR2 SYDVKM. In DNA, the CDR3 is TGTGCCAGCGCCTCCTCGGGGAGTACTAACTATGGCTACACCTTC. It is translated as CASASSGSTNYGYTF.

V and J are TRBV19 and TRBJ1-5; D gene unclear. The CDR3 has 12 amino acids. The ends were cut back, 7 bases at V and 7 bases at J, with 11 bases in the middle. Germline values: CDR1 LNHDA, CDR2 SQIVND (reference sequence). CDR3 loop: CASNGGGQPQHF. CDR3 bases: TGTGCCAGTAACGGTGGCGGCCAGCCCCAGCATTTT.

The V call is TRBV28, the J call TRBJ2-1; 9 bases are a match to TRBD2. Germline CDR1 is MDHEN and CDR2 is SYDVKM. J was trimmed by 5 bases and V by 2 bases; bases with no gene match: 10. The CDR3 length is 17 residues. The CDR3: CASSLPFSGSINNEQFF. DNA for the CDR3: TGTGCCAGCAGTTTACCCTTTAGCGGGAGCATCAACAATGAGCAGTTCTTC. The whole variable domain, remainder taken from reference TRBV28 and TRBJ2-1, is DVKVTQSSRYLVKRTGEKVFLECVQDMDHENMFWYRQDPGLGLRLIYFSYDVKMKEKGDIPEGYSVSREKKERFSLILESASTNQTSMYLCASSLPFSGSINNEQFFGPGTRLTVL.

The rearrangement uses TRBV7-2 and TRBJ2-3, with D unresolved. Germline assignment: CDR1 SGHTA and CDR2 FQGNSA. This CDR3 spans 14 amino acids. Trimming took off 4 bases at V and 0 bases at J, with 8 bases between the two ends. The CDR3 reads CASSSGRSTDTQYF. CDR3 DNA sequence: TGTGCCAGCAGCTCGGGCCGAAGCACAGATACGCAGTATTTT.

The chain joins TRBV24-1 to TRBJ2-7; possibly TRBD2 for D (5 bases). From germline, CDR1 is KGHDR and CDR2 SFDVKD. V was cut by 12 bases and J by 5 bases, with 19 bases left in between. This CDR3 is 13 amino acids long. The CDR3 here is CAVQRTLRDEQYF. For the CDR3, the DNA is TGTGCCGTTCAACGGACTCTCCGGGACGAGCAGTACTTC.